The 20 T cell receptor beta chains below come from one sample, sequenced in a study of cytomegalovirus exposure and HLA in healthy donors. PCR primers comprised 60 Vbeta and 13 Jbeta primers. The method was immunoSEQ multiplex PCR; TCRdb's version includes in-frame clones alone and lacks a portion of them. The table has roughly 100,000 clones, approximately 72% seen once; the top ten hold roughly 3.3%. Sequenced: PBMCs. The receptors come from a woman in her 50s in good health and CMV-seronegative.

This sequence joins TRBV11-2 and TRBJ2-7; TRBD2 matches at 10 bases. Germline CDR1 is SGHAT and CDR2 is FQNNGV. J was trimmed by 1 base and V by 5 bases; bases with no gene match: 8. CDR3 size: 16 residues. In DNA, the CDR3 is TGTGCCAGCAGCCACCTACTAGCGGGACTATCCTACGAGCAGTACTTC. It is translated as CASSHLLAGLSYEQYF. Using reference TRBV11-2 and TRBJ2-7 for the parts outside the CDR3, the full variable domain is EAGVAQSPRYKIIEKRQSVAFWCNPISGHATLYWYQQILGQGPKLLIQFQNNGVVDDSQLPKDRFSAERLKGVDSTLKIQPAKLEDSAVYLCASSHLLAGLSYEQYFGPGTRLTVT.

Points on this clone: Additional DNA sequences in this sample encode the identical CDR3. This chain joins TRBV18 and TRBJ1-2; D is perhaps TRBD1 (6 bases). The CDR3 has 13 residues. Looked up from germline, CDR1 is KGHSH and CDR2 is LQKENI. V dropped 0 bases and J dropped 4 bases, with 6 bases sitting between them. The CDR3 coding sequence is TGTGCCAGCTCACCACCAGGGGGCTATGGCTACACCTTC. This codes for CASSPPGGYGYTF.

This clone was detected a few times. This rearrangement joins TRBV19 to TRBJ2-1; 7 positions match TRBD2. Germline assignment: CDR1 LNHDA and CDR2 SQIVND (reference sequence). Unmatched junction bases numbered 6, after V lost 3 bases and J lost 10 bases. CDR3 size: 13 residues. CDR3 region: CASSIMGGNEQFF. The CDR3 DNA follows: TGTGCCAGTAGTATTATGGGGGGGAACGAGCAGTTCTTC.

Judged by abundance, this clone is medium-sized. V gene TRBV5-1 combines with J gene TRBJ2-1, with TRBD2 identical over 9 bases. The CDR3 is 19 residues long. Germline lookup yields CDR1 SGHRS and CDR2 YFSETQ. The trim removed 2 bases at V and 4 bases at J, leaving 16 bases unmatched. The CDR3 loop is CASSFIERGDLRPYNEQFF. The CDR3 bases are TGCGCCAGCAGCTTTATCGAGCGGGGGGACCTAAGACCATACAATGAGCAGTTCTTC.

This clone has more than one count but fewer than ten. V gene TRBV29-1 combines with J gene TRBJ1-4, with D uncertain. CDR1 SQVTM and CDR2 ANQGSEA come from the germline V gene. Deletions cut 6 bases from V and 7 bases from J, with 9 bases between. The CDR3 contains 11 residues. The CDR3 DNA follows: TGCAGCGTAACTTATGGTGAAAAACTGTTTTTT. Encoded protein: CSVTYGEKLFF.

This chain joins TRBV6-1 and TRBJ2-1; weak D call: TRBD1 (6 bases). Trimming took off 6 bases at V and 4 bases at J, with 7 bases between the two ends. Germline V gene sequence: CDR1 MNHNS, CDR2 SASEGT. The CDR3 is 12 amino acids. CDR3 sequence reads: CASRQGYNEQFF. The CDR3 region has the DNA TGTGCCAGCAGACAGGGTTACAATGAGCAGTTCTTC.

The rearrangement uses TRBV5-1 and TRBJ1-2, with D uncertain. CDR3 length equals 13 residues. The V gene's germline CDR1 is SGHRS and CDR2 YFSETQ. V lost 6 bases and J 7 bases, leaving 16 bases between the germline ends. This CDR3 is CASTSGEELGYTF. CDR3 nucleotide sequence: TGCGCCAGCACCTCCGGGGAGGAACTTGGCTACACCTTC.

This chain connects TRBV13 to TRBJ1-2; D not resolved. The CDR3 is made up of 15 amino acids. In germline, CDR1 is PRHDT, CDR2 FYEKMQ (reference sequence). V was trimmed by 4 bases and J by 4 bases, leaving 16 bases between them. The CDR3 spells CASSSDRHGTYGYTF. The CDR3 coding sequence is TGTGCCAGCAGCTCCGACCGACATGGCACCTATGGCTACACCTTC.

The V call is TRBV10-3, the J call TRBJ2-5; 13 nucleotides line up with TRBD2. The J call may be faulty, since TRBJ2-7 better matches the DNA end. The CDR3 length is 15 residues. Germline CDR1 ENHRY, CDR2 SYGVKD. The CDR3: CAISQGLAGEDEQYF. CDR3 DNA: TGTGCCATCAGCCAAGGACTAGCGGGAGAGGACGAGCAGTACTTC.

The chain combines TRBV7-2 with TRBJ2-3; 8 bases match TRBD2. Trimming at V came to 5 bases and at J to 4 bases, leaving 11 bases not matched to a gene. The CDR3 has 16 amino acids. In germline, CDR1 is SGHTA, CDR2 FQGNSA. Here the CDR3 DNA reads TGTGCCAGCAGCCTGGGACTAGGTTTCGAGGCAGATACGCAGTATTTT. Translation gives CASSLGLGFEADTQYF.

The rearrangement links TRBV28 to TRBJ1-4; D gene unclear. CDR3 length equals 13 residues. In germline, CDR1 is MDHEN, CDR2 SYDVKM. V was shortened by 6 bases and J by 5 bases, with 10 bases between the two germline ends. The CDR3 nucleotides are TGTGCCAGCAGCCCCGGGTGGAATGAAAAACTGTTTTTT. As protein: CASSPGWNEKLFF.

The chain has TRBV2 and TRBJ1-1, with TRBD1 matching 8 bases. Germline CDR1 and CDR2: SNHLY and FYNNEI. Unmatched junction bases numbered 1, after V lost 2 bases and J lost 5 bases. This CDR3 contains 13 residues. This CDR3 is CASSEQGATEAFF. CDR3 DNA sequence: TGTGCCAGCAGTGAACAGGGGGCGACTGAAGCTTTCTTT.

The chain links TRBV27 to TRBJ2-7; 9 bases are shared with TRBD2. This CDR3 contains 13 residues. Looked up from germline, CDR1 is MNHEY and CDR2 is SMNVEV (reference sequence). With 5 bases clipped from V and 7 bases from J, the junction kept 6 bases outside the gene matches. CDR3 DNA sequence: TGTGCCAGCAGTCCGCGGGAGGGGATGGAGCAGTACTTC. Its protein is CASSPREGMEQYF.

V and J are TRBV2 and TRBJ1-2; TRBD1 agrees at 11 bases. Germline V lookup: CDR1 SNHLY, CDR2 FYNNEI. This CDR3 comprises 16 residues. J was trimmed by 4 bases and V by 6 bases; bases with no gene match: 10. CDR3 loop: CASRPGQGVYAYGYTF. CDR3 coding DNA: TGTGCCAGCAGGCCGGGACAGGGGGTCTATGCCTATGGCTACACCTTC.

The genes are TRBV18 and TRBJ2-7, with a possible D match to TRBD1 (6 bases). V was shortened by 5 bases and J by 4 bases, with 15 bases between the two germline ends. Germline CDR1 reads KGHSH; CDR2 reads LQKENI. The CDR3 totals 14 residues. The CDR3 reads CASSARQESYEQYF. CDR3 nucleotide sequence: TGTGCCAGCTCAGCGAGACAGGAATCTTACGAGCAGTACTTC. Full variable domain (outside the CDR3, taken from reference TRBV18 and TRBJ2-7): NAGVMQNPRHLVRRRGQEARLRCSPMKGHSHVYWYRQLPEEGLKFMVYLQKENIIDESGMPKERFSAEFPKEGPSILRIQQVVRGDSAAYFCASSARQESYEQYFGPGTRLTVT.

This chain uses TRBV6-1 with TRBJ1-2, with 10 nucleotides matching TRBD1. The CDR3 consists of 20 residues. After removal of 2 bases from V and 0 bases from J, the junction contained 15 bases not matched to a gene. Per the germline V gene, CDR1 is MNHNS and CDR2 is SASEGT. The CDR3 region has the DNA TGTGCCAGCAGTGAATCAATGGGGATAATTGGACAGGGGGCTAACTATGGCTACACCTTC. It specifies CASSESMGIIGQGANYGYTF.

The V gene is TRBV19, the J gene TRBJ2-1; tentative D call: TRBD2 (7 bases). Germline V lookup: CDR1 LNHDA, CDR2 SQIVND (reference sequence). V was cut by 7 bases and J by 5 bases, with 21 bases left in between. The length of the CDR3 is 16 residues. CDR3 bases: TGTGCCAGTATGTCCTGGGGGGGCGTATTAAACAATGAGCAGTTCTTC. This gives the protein CASMSWGGVLNNEQFF.

This clone was seen a handful of times. The genes are TRBV5-1 and TRBJ1-1; TRBD1 matches at 11 bases. The ends lost 4 bases at V and 6 bases at J; junction bases unmatched: 8. CDR1 is SGHRS and CDR2 is YFSETQ in the germline V gene. The CDR3 sequence is 15 residues long. The CDR3 reads CASSKGQGGSAEAFF. The CDR3, as DNA: TGCGCCAGCAGCAAGGGACAGGGGGGGTCTGCTGAAGCTTTCTTT.

This clone appeared a few times. The chain recombines TRBV7-6 with TRBJ2-7; 9 nucleotides agree with TRBD2. The CDR3 runs to 15 residues. V shed 1 base, J shed 6 bases, and the junction held 7 bases outside the gene matches. The germline gives CDR1 SGHVS, CDR2 FNYEAQ. The CDR3 region has the DNA TGTGCCAGCAGCTTAGTAACGGGTAGCGGGAGCGAGCAGTACTTC. Translating it yields CASSLVTGSGSEQYF.

This chain connects TRBV7-6 to TRBJ2-5, with a possible D match to TRBD2 (7 bases). Germline V lookup: CDR1 SGHVS, CDR2 FNYEAQ. V dropped 2 bases and J dropped 4 bases, with 11 bases sitting between them. The CDR3 is 14 residues long. The CDR3 region has the DNA TGTGCCAGCAGCTTAAACGGGGGGCGAGAGACCCAGTACTTC. Protein product: CASSLNGGRETQYF. The full variable domain, in which reference TRBV7-6 and TRBJ2-5 provide the parts outside the CDR3, is GAGVSQSPRYKVTKRGQDVALRCDPISGHVSLYWYRQALGQGPEFLTYFNYEAQQDKSGLPNDRFSAERPEGSISTLTIQRTEQRDSAMYRCASSLNGGRETQYFGPGTRLLVL.